This T cell receptor (beta chain) was recorded in a study of cytomegalovirus exposure and HLA in healthy donors (dated by TCRdb to about 2017). Regarding the complete study: According to a later analysis, the approximately 120 validation repertoires were produced on the same platform as the 666 repertoires of the first cohort. A separate validation cohort of 100 to 150 different subjects was used in addition to the 666-subject first cohort. The study was designed to test whether signatures of past pathogen exposure could be identified by cataloging public T cell receptors. The study combined high-throughput TCR immunosequencing, statistical association of individual TCRs with disease status, and machine learning to predict cytomegalovirus infection status.

Library construction relied on the immunoSEQ multiplex PCR assay. The authors processed their data as follows. A statistical classification framework was built to diagnose cytomegalovirus status from the catalog of TCR beta chain sequences. Held by TCRdb, this immuneACCESS table contains in-frame sequences only and omits some clones. Under half of the omission traces to an unresolved V gene where checked; the cause of the rest is unknown. V and J calls and clone size are those listed in that table; D and trimming were worked out from the DNA. A total of about 100,000 clones appear in this sample, approximately 94% of them only once. 0.89% of the sample comes from the top ten. General findings and caveats noted by the study authors: The validation cohort had no HLA typing available for a later analysis, so co-occurrence within that cohort was assessed over all 130 or so repertoires. The study gave a list of over 150 TCR beta chains associated with cytomegalovirus. In vitro tests confirmed that a few of the cytomegalovirus-associated TCR beta chains recognize cytomegalovirus antigens. It was suggested by the authors that the approach could potentially be generalized to other disease states and immunological phenotypes. While some public TCRs were present in many individuals, most TCR sequences turned up only very rarely across donors. In both the original and validation cohorts, the classifier was reported to diagnose cytomegalovirus status with high specificity and sensitivity. Of the cluster scores, about 94% were above 0 in a later analysis, which found that TCRs clustered in the first cohort also tended to co-occur in the 95 to 150 validation repertoires.

Taken from the germline V gene, the CDR1 and CDR2 loops are SGHDN and FVKESK. The CDR3 runs 15 residues from the cysteine to the phenylalanine. Only the CDR3 portion is preserved as DNA: 45 bases, with reading frame beginning at the first base. Clipping removes 4 bases from V and 3 bases from J, with 5 as the unmatched junction base count. In regard to this clone: Its antigen remains undetermined. Qualities for individual bases were not recorded, and no much larger clone is one base off.

Donors formed part of the validation cohort, which comprised 120 subjects and was distinct from the first cohort of fewer than 750 subjects. This clonotype was obtained from a woman under 30 in good health and CMV-seronegative. This chain joins TRBV14 to TRBJ2-3; TRBD1 fits 9 bases in the junction. The sequencing sample was made of PBMCs. The bases are TGTGCCAGCAGCCGGGACAGGGACGGAACAGATACGCAGTATTTT. Translated, this gives CASSRDRDGTDTQYF.